This T cell receptor (beta chain) was identified in a study of blood T cell repertoires in COVID-19. Across the study: Sources were T cells, B-cell-depleted T cells, or PBMCs; the material itself was cDNA or gDNA.

This clone showed up just a few times. Original methodology: Estimated nucleated cell counts came from reference gene primer amplification. Sequencing used immunoSEQ multiplex PCR; TCRdb keeps in-frame clones, though not all of them. That table furnishes V, J and clone size, whereas the DNA furnished D and trimming. This sample has about 160,000 clones, with approximately 79% found just once. Enrolment of Seattle patients took place during active infection, and they were followed longitudinally. The CDR3 totals 15 residues. V shed 3 bases and J 3 bases; nucleotides not matched to a gene: 5. Germline loops: CDR1 SGHRS, CDR2 YFSETQ.

J is TRBJ1-3 and V is TRBV5-1; the match to TRBD1 covers 8 bases. Sequencing was performed on peripheral blood. This clonotype was sampled from a woman in her 40s with COVID-19, enrolled during active disease. This CDR3 reads CASSWDRSNGNTIYF. The CDR3 DNA reads TGCGCCAGCAGCTGGGACAGGTCGAATGGAAACACCATATATTTT. The whole variable domain, remainder taken from reference TRBV5-1 and TRBJ1-3, is KAGVTQTPRYLIKTRGQQVTLSCSPISGHRSVSWYQQTPGQGLQFLFEYFSETQRNKGNFPGRFSGRQFSNSRSEMNVSTLELGDSALYLCASSWDRSNGNTIYFGEGSWLTVV.